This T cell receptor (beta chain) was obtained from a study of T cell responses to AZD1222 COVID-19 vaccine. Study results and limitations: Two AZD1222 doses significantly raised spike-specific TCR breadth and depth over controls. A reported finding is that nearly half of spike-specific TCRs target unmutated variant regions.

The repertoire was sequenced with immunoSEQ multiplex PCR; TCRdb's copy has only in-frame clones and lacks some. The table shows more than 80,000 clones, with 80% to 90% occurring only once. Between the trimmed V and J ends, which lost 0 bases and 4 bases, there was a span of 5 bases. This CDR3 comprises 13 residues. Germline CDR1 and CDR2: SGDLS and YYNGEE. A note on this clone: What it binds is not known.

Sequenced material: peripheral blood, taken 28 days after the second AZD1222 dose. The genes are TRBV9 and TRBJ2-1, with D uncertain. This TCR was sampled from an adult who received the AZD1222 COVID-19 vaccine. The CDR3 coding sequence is TGTGCCAGCAGCGTAGGGATTTACAATGAGCAGTTCTTC. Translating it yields CASSVGIYNEQFF.